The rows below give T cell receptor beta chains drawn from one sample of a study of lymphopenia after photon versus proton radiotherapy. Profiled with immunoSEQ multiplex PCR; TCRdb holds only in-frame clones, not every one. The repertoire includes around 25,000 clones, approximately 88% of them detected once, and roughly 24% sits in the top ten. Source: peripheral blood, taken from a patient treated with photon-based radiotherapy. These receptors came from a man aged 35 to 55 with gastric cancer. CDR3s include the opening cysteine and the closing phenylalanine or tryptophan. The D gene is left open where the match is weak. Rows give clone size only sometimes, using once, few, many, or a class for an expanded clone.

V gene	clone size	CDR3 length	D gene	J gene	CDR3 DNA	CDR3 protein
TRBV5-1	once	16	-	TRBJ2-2	TGCGCCAGCAGCTTGGCGACCGGACGAGGGATCGGGGAGCTGTTTTTT	CASSLATGRGIGELFF
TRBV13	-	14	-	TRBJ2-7	TGTGCCAGCAGCTTAGAGGCGGGGTCCTACGAGCAGTACTTC	CASSLEAGSYEQYF
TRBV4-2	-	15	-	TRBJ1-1	TGTGCCAGCAGTCCCTGGAGTCTCGTCTCCACTGAAGCTTTCTTT	CASSPWSLVSTEAFF
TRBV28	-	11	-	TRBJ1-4	TGTGCCAGCAGTTCGGGTGAAAAACTGTTTTTT	CASSSGEKLFF
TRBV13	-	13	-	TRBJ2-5	TGTGCCAGCAGCTTACCGGGGGTGGAGACCCAGTACTTC	CASSLPGVETQYF
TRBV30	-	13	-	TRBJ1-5	TGTGCCTGGAGTTCCGGGGACAATCAGCCCCAGCATTTT	CAWSSGDNQPQHF
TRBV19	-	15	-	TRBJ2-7	TGTGCCAGTAGTAAGACGGCACTTTCCTCCTACGAGCAGTACTTC	CASSKTALSSYEQYF
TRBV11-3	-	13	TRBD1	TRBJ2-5	TGTGCCAGCAGCTCCAGACAGGGAGAGACCCAGTACTTC	CASSSRQGETQYF
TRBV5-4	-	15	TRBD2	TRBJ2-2	TGTGCCAGCAGAGTTGACGGGGGGAGCACCGGGGAGCTGTTTTTT	CASRVDGGSTGELFF
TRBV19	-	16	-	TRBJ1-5	TGTGCCAGTAGTATCGAGGCAAGTTCTGGCAATCAGCCCCAGCATTTT	CASSIEASSGNQPQHF
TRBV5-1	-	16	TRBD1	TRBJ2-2	TGCGCCAGCAGCTCTAGGACAGGATTGAACACCGGGGAGCTGTTTTTT	CASSSRTGLNTGELFF
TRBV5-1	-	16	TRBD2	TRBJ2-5	TGCGCCAGCAGCTCGGGAGGACTAGCGGGGGAAGAGACCCAGTACTTC	CASSSGGLAGEETQYF
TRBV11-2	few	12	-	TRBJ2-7	TGTGCCAGCAGCTTAGAACCATACGAGCAGTACTTC	CASSLEPYEQYF
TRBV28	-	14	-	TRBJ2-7	TGTGCCAGCAGTTTACAGGGGCCACCCTACGAGCAGTACTTC	CASSLQGPPYEQYF
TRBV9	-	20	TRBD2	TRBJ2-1	TGTGCCAGCAGCGTAGAAGGTGGACTAGCGGGGGCCCCCTCCTACAATGAGCAGTTCTTC	CASSVEGGLAGAPSYNEQFF
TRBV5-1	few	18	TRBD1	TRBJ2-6	TGCGCCAGCAGCTCTGCCGGGACAGCTAGCTCTGGGGCCAACGTCCTGACTTTC	CASSSAGTASSGANVLTF
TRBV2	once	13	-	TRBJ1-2	TGTGCCAGCAGACTAGGACAGAACTATGGCTACACCTTC	CASRLGQNYGYTF
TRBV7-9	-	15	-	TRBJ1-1	TGTGCCAGCAGCTTAGGGGGCCTAGGGGACACTGAAGCTTTCTTT	CASSLGGLGDTEAFF
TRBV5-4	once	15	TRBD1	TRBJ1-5	TGTGCCAGCAGCCGCGGGACAGCCTATAATCAGCCCCAGCATTTT	CASSRGTAYNQPQHF
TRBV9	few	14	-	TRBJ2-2	TGTGCCAGCAGCGTAGGAGGGAACACCGGGGAGCTGTTTTTT	CASSVGGNTGELFF
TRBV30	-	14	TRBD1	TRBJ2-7	TGTGCCTGGAACCTGGGACAGGGAACCTACGAGCAGTACTTC	CAWNLGQGTYEQYF
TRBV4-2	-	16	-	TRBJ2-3	TGTGCCAGCAGCCACCCGGACAGCTCTAGCACAGATACGCAGTATTTT	CASSHPDSSSTDTQYF
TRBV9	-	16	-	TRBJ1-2	TGTGCCAGCAGCGGAGGCTCTCGGTTGGGTCCCCATGGCTACACCTTC	CASSGGSRLGPHGYTF
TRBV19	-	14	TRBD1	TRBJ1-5	TGTGCCAGTAGTCCTCGACAGGGCTATCAGCCCCAGCATTTT	CASSPRQGYQPQHF
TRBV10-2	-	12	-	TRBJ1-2	TGCGCCAGCAGTGGGGCGGACTATGGCTACACCTTC	CASSGADYGYTF
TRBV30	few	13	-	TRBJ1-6	TGTGCCTGGTCGAAGGGGCCTGAGGCACCCCTCCACTTT	CAWSKGPEAPLHF
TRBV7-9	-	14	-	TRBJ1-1	TGTGCCAGCAGCCCCCAGGGCGGGGGCACTGAAGCTTTCTTT	CASSPQGGGTEAFF
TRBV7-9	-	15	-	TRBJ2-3	TGTGCCAGCAGCTTTAGCTCACAGGGTACAGATACGCAGTATTTT	CASSFSSQGTDTQYF
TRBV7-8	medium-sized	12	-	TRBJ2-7	TGTGCCAGCAGCTTCGGGGGTCCCGAGCAGTACTTC	CASSFGGPEQYF
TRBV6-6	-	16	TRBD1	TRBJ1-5	TGTGCCAGCAGGCCCAGGGGGGAAGGGAGCAATCAGCCCCAGCATTTT	CASRPRGEGSNQPQHF
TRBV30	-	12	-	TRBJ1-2	TGTGCCTGGACTCTGAGGAACTATGGCTACACCTTC	CAWTLRNYGYTF
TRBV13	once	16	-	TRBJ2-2	TGTGCCAGCACCAAGTGGCAGGGGCCTAACACCGGGGAGCTGTTTTTT	CASTKWQGPNTGELFF
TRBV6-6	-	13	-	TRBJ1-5	TGTGCCAGCGTCGGGATGCTGAATCAGCCCCAGCATTTT	CASVGMLNQPQHF
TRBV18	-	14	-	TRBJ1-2	TGTGCCAGCTCACCGGGTCTACAGGATTCTGGCTACACCTTC	CASSPGLQDSGYTF
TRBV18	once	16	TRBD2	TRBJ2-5	TGTGCCAGCTCAGTCTCCCTTAGCGGGGGTCAAGAGACCCAGTACTTC	CASSVSLSGGQETQYF
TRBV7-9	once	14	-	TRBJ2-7	TGTGCCAGCAGCTTAGCAGGGGGCTCCTACGAGCAGTACTTC	CASSLAGGSYEQYF
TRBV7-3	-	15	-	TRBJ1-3	TGTGCCAGCAGCCAATTGGGCGTCTCTGGAAACACCATATATTTT	CASSQLGVSGNTIYF
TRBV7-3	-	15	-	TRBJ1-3	TGTGCCAGCAGCTTAACGGGGGATGCTGGAAACACCATATATTTT	CASSLTGDAGNTIYF
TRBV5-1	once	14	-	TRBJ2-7	TGCGCCAGCAGCTTGGAAGGTCGGGGTTACGAGCAGTACTTC	CASSLEGRGYEQYF
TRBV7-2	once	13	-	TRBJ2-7	TGTGCCAGCAGCTTCTACGGAACCTACGAGCAGTACTTC	CASSFYGTYEQYF
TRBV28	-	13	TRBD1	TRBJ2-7	TGTGCCAGCAGCCCGGACAGGGGGCACGAGCAGTACTTC	CASSPDRGHEQYF
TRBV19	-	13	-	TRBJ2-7	TGTGCCACCTCACCCGGGGGCACGGGGGAGCAGTACTTC	CATSPGGTGEQYF
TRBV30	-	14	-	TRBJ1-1	TGTGCCTGGACCCCCAGTGGGGTGAACACTGAAGCTTTCTTT	CAWTPSGVNTEAFF
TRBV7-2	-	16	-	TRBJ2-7	TGTGCCAGCAGCTTAGCCCCCACAGGGTACCCCTACGAGCAGTACTTC	CASSLAPTGYPYEQYF